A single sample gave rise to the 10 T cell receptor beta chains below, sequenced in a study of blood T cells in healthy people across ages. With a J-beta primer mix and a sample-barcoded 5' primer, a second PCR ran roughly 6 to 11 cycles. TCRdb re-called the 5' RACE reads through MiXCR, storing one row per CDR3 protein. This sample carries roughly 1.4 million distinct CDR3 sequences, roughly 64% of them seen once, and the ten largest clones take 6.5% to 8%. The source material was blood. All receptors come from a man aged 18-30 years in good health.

For the CDR3, the DNA is TGTGCCAGCAGTGAATATGGCGGCGGGGGGGCAGTTGAGCAGTTCTTC. It codes for CASSEYGGGGAVEQFF. This chain uses TRBV25-1 with TRBJ2-1, with TRBD2 matching 9 bases. This CDR3 is built from 16 residues. The V gene end was trimmed by 0 bases and the J gene end by 9 bases; junction bases not matched to a gene: 9. Germline lookup yields CDR1 MGHDK and CDR2 SYGVNS.

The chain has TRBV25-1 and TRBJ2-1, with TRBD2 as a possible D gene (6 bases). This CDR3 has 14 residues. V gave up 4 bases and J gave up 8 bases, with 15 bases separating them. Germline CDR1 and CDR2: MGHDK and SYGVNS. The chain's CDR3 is CASSGGTLGDEQFF. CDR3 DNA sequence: TGTGCCAGCAGTGGGGGGACTCTGGGGGATGAGCAGTTCTTC.

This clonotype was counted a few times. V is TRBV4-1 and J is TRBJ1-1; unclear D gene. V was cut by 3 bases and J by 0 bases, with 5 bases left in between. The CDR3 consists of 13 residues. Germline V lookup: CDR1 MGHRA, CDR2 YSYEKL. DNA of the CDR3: TGCGCCAGCAGCCATCAGATGAACACTGAAGCTTTCTTT. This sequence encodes CASSHQMNTEAFF.

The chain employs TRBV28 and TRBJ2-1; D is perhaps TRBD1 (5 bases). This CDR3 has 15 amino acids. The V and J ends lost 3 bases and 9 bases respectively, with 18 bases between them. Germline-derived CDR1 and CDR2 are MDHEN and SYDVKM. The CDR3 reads CASSFVPRVRGEQFF. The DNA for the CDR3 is TGTGCCAGCAGTTTCGTTCCCAGGGTAAGGGGTGAGCAGTTCTTC.

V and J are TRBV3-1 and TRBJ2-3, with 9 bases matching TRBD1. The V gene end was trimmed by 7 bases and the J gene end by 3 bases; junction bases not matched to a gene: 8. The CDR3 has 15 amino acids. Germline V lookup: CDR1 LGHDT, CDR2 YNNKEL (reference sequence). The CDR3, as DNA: TGTGCCAGCATCAGAGGACAGGGGAGAACAGATACGCAGTATTTT. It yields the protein CASIRGQGRTDTQYF.

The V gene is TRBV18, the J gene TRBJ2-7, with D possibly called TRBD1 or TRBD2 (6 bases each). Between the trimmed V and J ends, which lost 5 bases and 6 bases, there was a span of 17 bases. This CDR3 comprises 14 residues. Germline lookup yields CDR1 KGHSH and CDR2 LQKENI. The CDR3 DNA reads TGTGCCAGCTCAATCAAGATACAGGGAGGCGAGCAGTACTTC. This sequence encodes CASSIKIQGGEQYF. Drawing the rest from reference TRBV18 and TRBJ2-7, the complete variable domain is NAGVMQNPRHLVRRRGQEARLRCSPMKGHSHVYWYRQLPEEGLKFMVYLQKENIIDESGMPKERFSAEFPKEGPSILRIQQVVRGDSAAYFCASSIKIQGGEQYFGPGTRLTVT.

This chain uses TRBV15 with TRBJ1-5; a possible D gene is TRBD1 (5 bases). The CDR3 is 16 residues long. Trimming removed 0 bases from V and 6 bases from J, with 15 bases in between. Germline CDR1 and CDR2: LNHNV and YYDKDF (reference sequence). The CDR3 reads CATSRDLTGGVQPQHF. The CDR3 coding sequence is TGTGCCACCAGCAGAGATCTTACAGGTGGGGTTCAGCCCCAGCATTTT.

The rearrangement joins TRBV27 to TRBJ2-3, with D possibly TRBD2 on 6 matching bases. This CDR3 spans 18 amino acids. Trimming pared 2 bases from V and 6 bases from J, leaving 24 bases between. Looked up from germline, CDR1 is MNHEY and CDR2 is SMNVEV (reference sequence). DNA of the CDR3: TGTGCCAGCAGTTTACAAGGTACCCCGGGAGCTTGGATTGATACGCAGTATTTT. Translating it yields CASSLQGTPGAWIDTQYF.

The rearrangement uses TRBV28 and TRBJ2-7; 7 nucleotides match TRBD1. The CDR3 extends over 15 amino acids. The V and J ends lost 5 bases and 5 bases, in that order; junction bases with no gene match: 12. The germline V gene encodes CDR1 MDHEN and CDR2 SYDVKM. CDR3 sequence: CASSPPTGLINEQYF. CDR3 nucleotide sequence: TGTGCCAGCAGTCCCCCGACAGGGTTAATCAACGAGCAGTACTTC.

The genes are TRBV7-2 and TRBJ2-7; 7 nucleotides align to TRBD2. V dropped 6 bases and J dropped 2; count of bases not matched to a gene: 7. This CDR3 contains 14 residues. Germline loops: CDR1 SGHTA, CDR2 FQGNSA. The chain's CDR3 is CASSSLAATYEQYF. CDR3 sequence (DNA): TGTGCCAGCAGTTCCCTAGCGGCCACCTACGAGCAGTACTTC.